The 29 T cell receptor beta chains below come from one sample, sequenced in a study of shared clonotypes between healthy human individuals (dated by TCRdb to 2018 to 2021). The library was obtained by the immunoSEQ multiplex PCR assay. This immuneACCESS table, as held by TCRdb, lists in-frame sequences with V and J called but not all clones. Of the missing ones, under half trace to an unresolved V gene in checked studies; the others have no known cause. The sample table contains around 330,000 clones; only one count was recorded for over 65% of them. 10% of the sample belongs to the ten largest clones. The sequenced sample consisted of memory CD4+ T cells sorted from blood. The intended sense of this specimen's cell subset or site label: CD45RA-negative fraction. These receptors all stem from a man under 40 in good health.

The chain uses TRBV18 and TRBJ1-3; D is unclear. Trimming cost V 4 bases and J 0 bases, with 4 bases left between them. Per germline, CDR1 KGHSH and CDR2 LQKENI. CDR3 length: 13 amino acids. Written as DNA, the CDR3 is TGTGCCAGCTCACTAGACTCTGGAAACACCATATATTTT. Amino acid sequence: CASSLDSGNTIYF. The whole variable domain, filled in from reference TRBV18 and TRBJ1-3, reads NAGVMQNPRHLVRRRGQEARLRCSPMKGHSHVYWYRQLPEEGLKFMVYLQKENIIDESGMPKERFSAEFPKEGPSILRIQQVVRGDSAAYFCASSLDSGNTIYFGEGSWLTVV.

This sequence joins TRBV9 and TRBJ2-1, with a weak D call TRBD2 (6 bases). The germline V gene encodes CDR1 SGDLS and CDR2 YYNGEE. Between the trimmed V and J ends, which lost 0 bases and 8 bases, there was a span of 15 bases. The length of the CDR3 is 15 residues. The CDR3 region has the DNA TGTGCCAGCAGCGTAGGGGGGGACTCCTTACATGAGCAGTTCTTC. This gives the protein CASSVGGDSLHEQFF. The whole variable domain, filled in from reference TRBV9 and TRBJ2-1, reads DSGVTQTPKHLITATGQRVTLRCSPRSGDLSVYWYQQSLDQGLQFLIQYYNGEERAKGNILERFSAQQFPDLHSELNLSSLELGDSALYFCASSVGGDSLHEQFFGPGTRLTVL.

This clone was seen a single time. V and J are TRBV13 and TRBJ2-1; 7 bases align to TRBD2. Germline-derived CDR1 and CDR2 are PRHDT and FYEKMQ (reference sequence). The length of the CDR3 is 13 residues. J gave up 5 bases and V 8 bases, and 6 bases lay outside the gene matches. The chain's CDR3 is CASGGRVNNEQFF. The CDR3 DNA is TGTGCCAGCGGCGGGAGAGTAAACAATGAGCAGTTCTTC.

The chain carries TRBV29-1 and TRBJ2-4; possible D gene TRBD2, 6 bases. V was clipped by 4 bases and J by 5 bases, with 12 bases between them. Germline CDR1 SQVTM, CDR2 ANQGSEA. The length of the CDR3 is 13 residues. The CDR3 region has the DNA TGCAGCGTTGTGCGGGGTTCGGAAAACATTCAGTACTTC. As protein: CSVVRGSENIQYF.

This rearrangement joins TRBV5-4 to TRBJ2-1, with D possibly being TRBD2 (6 bases). Germline CDR1 reads SGHNT; CDR2 reads YYREEE (reference sequence). The CDR3 is 15 amino acids. Trimming stripped 0 bases from V and 0 bases from J, with 7 bases between. CDR3 amino acids: CASSLVGSSYNEQFF. CDR3 DNA: TGTGCCAGCAGCTTGGTCGGGAGCTCCTACAATGAGCAGTTCTTC.

The chain combines TRBV2 with TRBJ2-1; 11 nucleotides agree with TRBD2. The junction had 6 bases not matched to a gene; V was cut back by 7 bases and J by 7 bases. Per germline, CDR1 SNHLY and CDR2 FYNNEI. CDR3 length: 14 amino acids. The CDR3 nucleotides are TGTGCCAGCAATCTAGCGGGAGGTCGGAATGAGCAGTTCTTC. This translates into CASNLAGGRNEQFF.

This clone was seen a handful of times. J is TRBJ1-5 and V is TRBV14; D is perhaps TRBD1 (6 bases). Germline V CDR1 and CDR2: SGHDN, FVKESK. The CDR3 totals 13 residues. Trimming stripped 4 bases from V and 6 bases from J, with 10 bases between. The CDR3 region is CASSLKQGQPQHF. The CDR3 DNA reads TGTGCCAGCAGCCTAAAACAGGGTCAGCCCCAGCATTTT.

The V gene is TRBV27, the J gene TRBJ2-7, with 9 bases fitting TRBD2. With V trimmed by 6 bases and J by 1 base, 1 base remained unmatched. Germline V lookup: CDR1 MNHEY, CDR2 SMNVEV (reference sequence). The CDR3 is 13 residues long. CDR3 amino acids: CASRGLASYEQYF. Here the CDR3 DNA reads TGTGCCAGCAGGGGACTAGCTTCCTACGAGCAGTACTTC.

This rearrangement joins TRBV10-1 to TRBJ2-2; D remains ambiguous. The ends were cut back, 3 bases at V and 7 bases at J, with 9 bases in the middle. CDR3 length: 13 amino acids. Germline-derived CDR1 and CDR2 are WNHNN and SYGVQD (reference sequence). The CDR3 spells CASSELYIGELFF. In DNA form, the CDR3 reads TGCGCCAGCAGTGAATTATATATCGGGGAGCTGTTTTTT.

This clone was counted once. The chain employs TRBV2 and TRBJ1-1; D is perhaps TRBD1 (5 bases). Germline V gene sequence: CDR1 SNHLY, CDR2 FYNNEI. The CDR3 has 17 residues. Trimming took 7 bases from V and 5 from J, leaving 26 bases between them. The CDR3 spells CASNRLLRGAVETEAFF. CDR3 bases: TGTGCCAGCAATAGGCTCTTGAGGGGCGCGGTAGAAACTGAAGCTTTCTTT. Complete variable domain (other parts from reference TRBV2 and TRBJ1-1): EPEVTQTPSHQVTQMGQEVILRCVPISNHLYFYWYRQILGQKVEFLVSFYNNEISEKSEIFDDQFSVERPDGSNFTLKIRSTKLEDSAMYFCASNRLLRGAVETEAFFGQGTRLTVV.

The sample holds one count of this clone. This chain joins TRBV30 and TRBJ1-3; 7 nucleotides line up with TRBD1. V lost 5 bases, J lost 0 bases, and 4 bases stayed unmatched. Germline values: CDR1 GTSNPN, CDR2 SVGIG (reference sequence). The CDR3 has 14 residues. CDR3 DNA: TGTGCCTGGGGGGGGACAGCCTCTGGAAACACCATATATTTT. Translated, it gives CAWGGTASGNTIYF.

The chain employs TRBV19 and TRBJ2-3, with a weak D call TRBD1 (5 bases). The CDR3 loop spans 13 amino acids. V was shortened by 5 bases and J by 6 bases, with 12 bases between the two germline ends. CDR1 LNHDA and CDR2 SQIVND come from the germline V gene (reference sequence). In nucleotides, the CDR3 is TGTGCCAGTAGTTGGCAGGGCTGGGATACGCAGTATTTT. Its protein is CASSWQGWDTQYF.

The chain links TRBV28 to TRBJ2-1; D unclear. Germline values: CDR1 MDHEN, CDR2 SYDVKM. The CDR3 has 15 residues. Trimming shortened V by 2 bases and J by 3 bases, and 11 bases separated the two germline ends. CDR3 coding DNA: TGTGCCAGCAGTTTAAGTCAGCGCGGCTACAATGAGCAGTTCTTC. It encodes CASSLSQRGYNEQFF.

The sample holds a few counts of this clone. The chain carries TRBV29-1 and TRBJ1-4, with D uncertain. The CDR3 consists of 14 residues. Trimming removed 1 base from V and 2 bases from J, with 8 bases in between. The germline CDR1 and CDR2 sequences are SQVTM and ANQGSEA. CDR3 amino acids: CSVEGAGTNEKLFF. The CDR3 nucleotides read TGCAGCGTTGAAGGGGCGGGCACTAATGAAAAACTGTTTTTT.

This clone was observed at least ten times. The same CDR3 also results from other DNA sequences found in this sample. This rearrangement joins TRBV18 to TRBJ2-2; tentatively, D is TRBD1 (6 bases). The germline V gene has CDR1 KGHSH and CDR2 LQKENI. V was trimmed by 6 bases and J by 10 bases, leaving 18 bases between them. This CDR3 region has 14 residues. The CDR3 region has the DNA TGTGCCAGCTCGCCAACCCGGGACACCTCGGAGCTGTTTTTT. This codes for CASSPTRDTSELFF. Full variable domain (missing parts from reference TRBV18 and TRBJ2-2): NAGVMQNPRHLVRRRGQEARLRCSPMKGHSHVYWYRQLPEEGLKFMVYLQKENIIDESGMPKERFSAEFPKEGPSILRIQQVVRGDSAAYFCASSPTRDTSELFFGEGSRLTVL.

Ten or more counts support this clone. The rearrangement joins TRBV18 to TRBJ2-7; no definite D call. Germline V gene sequence: CDR1 KGHSH, CDR2 LQKENI. Trimming shortened V by 0 bases and J by 0 bases, and 12 bases separated the two germline ends. The CDR3 sequence is 16 residues long. The CDR3 nucleotides are TGTGCCAGCTCACCACCAATCCACACAACCTCCTACGAGCAGTACTTC. Translated, it gives CASSPPIHTTSYEQYF.

CDR3 protein: CASSLGTGRETQYF. The CDR3 nucleotides are TGTGCCAGCAGCTTAGGGACAGGGAGGGAGACCCAGTACTTC. The chain uses TRBV7-8 and TRBJ2-5; 8 nucleotides agree with TRBD1. The CDR3 is 14 residues long. J lost 5 bases, V lost 1 base, and 3 bases had no gene match. CDR1 is SGHVS and CDR2 is FQNEAQ in the germline V gene. Drawing the rest from reference TRBV7-8 and TRBJ2-5, the complete variable domain is GAGVSQSPRYKVAKRGQDVALRCDPISGHVSLFWYQQALGQGPEFLTYFQNEAQLDKSGLPSDRFFAERPEGSVSTLKIQRTQQEDSAVYLCASSLGTGRETQYFGPGTRLLVL.

This chain connects TRBV7-9 to TRBJ2-5, with 12 bases fitting TRBD1. J was trimmed by 4 bases and V by 6 bases; bases with no gene match: 6. CDR3 length: 15 residues. The germline V gene encodes CDR1 SEHNR and CDR2 FQNEAQ (reference sequence). Written as DNA, the CDR3 is TGTGCCAGCAGAATGGGACAGGGGGCCGGAGAGACCCAGTACTTC. Translating gives CASRMGQGAGETQYF.

With regard to this clone: Compared with germline, one end of the junction differs, possibly owing to a read error. The chain is built from TRBV7-7 and TRBJ1-4, with 11 bases fitting TRBD1. CDR1 and CDR2 from the germline V gene are SSHAT and FNYEAQ (reference sequence). CDR3 size: 16 residues. CDR3 coding DNA: TGTGCTAGCAGCTTAGCGTGGACAGGGGGCGCGGAAAAACTGTTTTTT. Translating it yields CASSLAWTGGAEKLFF.

This clone was observed a few times. The rearrangement joins TRBV10-3 to TRBJ2-7; 10 bases map to TRBD1. The V segment lost 2 bases and the J segment 5 bases; nucleotides outside the gene matches: 3. This CDR3 region has 14 residues. In germline, CDR1 is ENHRY, CDR2 SYGVKD. Here the CDR3 reads CAISELGTGDEQYF. The CDR3 DNA sequence: TGTGCCATCAGTGAGCTTGGGACAGGGGACGAGCAGTACTTC.

The chain links TRBV15 to TRBJ2-1; D is unresolved. Germline loops: CDR1 LNHNV, CDR2 YYDKDF (reference sequence). Between the trimmed V and J ends, which lost 1 base and 2 bases, there was a span of 9 bases. This CDR3 is 15 amino acids long. Here the CDR3 reads CATSRGATAYNEQFF. The CDR3 DNA reads as TGTGCCACCAGCAGAGGGGCAACCGCCTACAATGAGCAGTTCTTC.

This clone was recorded only once. The chain carries TRBV5-1 and TRBJ1-4, with unresolved D. The V gene's germline CDR1 is SGHRS and CDR2 YFSETQ. The length of the CDR3 is 15 residues. Trimming pared 4 bases from V and 0 bases from J, leaving 10 bases between. The CDR3 loop is CASSTGRTTNEKLFF. CDR3 coding DNA: TGCGCCAGCAGCACCGGACGGACAACTAATGAAAAACTGTTTTTT.

There are a few counts of this clone. The chain uses TRBV7-2 and TRBJ2-2; 12 bases agree with TRBD2. CDR1 SGHTA and CDR2 FQGNSA come from the germline V gene. CDR3 length equals 15 residues. Losses at the gene ends were 8 bases for V and 7 bases for J; bases not matched to a gene: 8. The DNA of the CDR3 is TGTGCCAGCGGGAGCCGACTAGCGGGAGTCGGGGAGCTGTTTTTT. Translated, it gives CASGSRLAGVGELFF.

V is TRBV6-1 and J is TRBJ2-1, with 7 bases fitting TRBD1. Per the germline V gene, CDR1 is MNHNS and CDR2 is SASEGT. The CDR3 extends over 15 amino acids. The junction had 8 bases not matched to a gene; V was cut back by 3 bases and J by 6 bases. The CDR3 coding sequence is TGTGCCAGCAGTGATGGGCAGGGGGTTTTCAATGAGCAGTTCTTC. Translating it yields CASSDGQGVFNEQFF.

CDR3 in amino acids: CASSQGQELYEQYF. CDR3 bases: TGTGCCAGCTCGCAGGGACAGGAACTCTACGAGCAGTACTTC. V usage is TRBV18 and J usage is TRBJ2-7, with 8 bases that match TRBD1. CDR1 KGHSH and CDR2 LQKENI come from the germline V gene. There are 14 residues in the CDR3. V gave up 6 bases and J gave up 3 bases; unmatched junction bases: 7.

This clone appeared a few times. The chain employs TRBV9 and TRBJ2-3; 7 nucleotides line up with TRBD2. Germline loops: CDR1 SGDLS, CDR2 YYNGEE. The junction had 9 bases not matched to a gene; V was cut back by 3 bases and J by 2 bases. The CDR3 runs 16 residues. The CDR3 nucleotides read TGTGCCAGCAGCGCGGGACTACCCCCTAACACAGATACGCAGTATTTT. This translates into CASSAGLPPNTDTQYF.

J is TRBJ2-2 and V is TRBV5-1, with D possibly TRBD2 on 5 matching bases. V lost 1 base and J lost 3, with 10 bases in between. Germline V gene sequence: CDR1 SGHRS, CDR2 YFSETQ. The CDR3 loop spans 15 amino acids. The CDR3 here is CASSLFPGYTGELFF. In nucleotides, the CDR3 is TGCGCCAGCAGCTTGTTTCCGGGGTACACCGGGGAGCTGTTTTTT. Full variable domain (outside the CDR3, taken from reference TRBV5-1 and TRBJ2-2): KAGVTQTPRYLIKTRGQQVTLSCSPISGHRSVSWYQQTPGQGLQFLFEYFSETQRNKGNFPGRFSGRQFSNSRSEMNVSTLELGDSALYLCASSLFPGYTGELFFGEGSRLTVL.

The chain couples TRBV5-1 to TRBJ2-5; D is possibly TRBD1 (6 bases). Germline V gene data show CDR1 as SGHRS and CDR2 as YFSETQ. V shed 0 bases and J shed 4 bases, with 13 bases lying between them. This CDR3 has 15 residues. The CDR3 loop reads CASSLGGGSRETQYF. The DNA for the CDR3 is TGCGCCAGCAGCTTGGGAGGGGGTAGTCGAGAGACCCAGTACTTC.

The chain employs TRBV5-4 and TRBJ2-3, with D perhaps TRBD2 (6 bases). The CDR3 is 16 residues long. V lost 4 bases, J lost 3 bases, and 18 bases lay in between. Germline CDR1 is SGHNT and CDR2 is YYREEE (reference sequence). Written as DNA, the CDR3 is TGTGCCAGCAGCCGTCGAACCGGGGGAGGAACAGATACGCAGTATTTT. Protein: CASSRRTGGGTDTQYF.